The source of this T cell receptor (beta chain) is a study of blood T cell repertoires in COVID-19. In the study overall: Nucleic acid was either cDNA or gDNA, and it came from T cells, B-cell-depleted T cells, or PBMCs.

This CDR3 comprises 17 residues. In the source study's methods: Scientists estimated how many nucleated cells there were by amplifying reference gene primers. The data were produced by immunoSEQ multiplex PCR, yet TCRdb's version contains in-frame clones alone and is incomplete. V and J calls and clone size are those listed in that table; D and trimming were worked out from the DNA. In the table there are roughly 56,000 clones, around 92% of which are singletons. Sequencing was carried out using peripheral blood. The TCR originated in a man over 45 with active COVID-19. The V call is TRBV21-1, the J call TRBJ2-7; whether TRBD1, the table's D call, matches the DNA was not checked. TRBV21-1 is a listed pseudogene. CDR3 residues: CASSLRPGTGISYEQYF. In nucleotides, the CDR3 is TGTGCCAGCAGCCTCCGACCCGGGACAGGGATCTCCTACGAGCAGTACTTC.